This TCR beta chain was recovered during a study of T cell changes during pregnancy in multiple sclerosis. Looked up from germline, CDR1 is SGHTA and CDR2 is FQGNSA. This CDR3 spans 12 amino acids. Trimming left V 8 bases short and J 1 base short, with 9 bases between. The sample holds one count of this clone. TCRdb's table, derived via immunoSEQ multiplex PCR, lists solely in-frame clones and lacks some. This sample carries around 40,000 clones, roughly nine tenths of them seen once, and the ten largest clones take less than 0.75%. Sequencing was performed on CD4+ T cells from peripheral blood mononuclear cells, taken before pregnancy. The chain links TRBV7-2 to TRBJ2-7; maybe TRBD2 (5 bases). The clonotype originates from a female donor with multiple sclerosis, enrolled in a pregnancy study. CDR3 region: CASRTGSYEQYF. CDR3 DNA: TGTGCCAGCCGAACGGGATCCTACGAGCAGTACTTC.